This T cell receptor beta chain was retrieved from a study of STAT5B mutations in CD4+ large granular lymphocyte leukemia. Study in general: The CDR3 'QG' motif was associated with a particular HLA allele among healthy donors. Findings and limits, study-wide: Compared with healthy controls (2/35), patient top clones favored TRBV06 (8/27). Main leukemic clonotypes were patient-specific, but more than 20% appeared at low frequency elsewhere.

The assay was run at survey level. TCRdb's copy holds only in-frame clones and misses some; the assay was immunoSEQ multiplex PCR. In the table there are just under 35,000 clones, 68% of which are singletons. This clone came up a few times. Its antigen is not identified. The CDR3 covers 13 residues. Trimming stripped 1 base from V and 6 bases from J, with 9 bases between. Germline V gene sequence: CDR1 SGHNT, CDR2 YENEEA. The receptor was derived from a human donor in good health. The chain combines TRBV11-3 with TRBJ1-2; D is possibly TRBD1 (5 bases). The sample comprised CD4+ T cells from blood buffy coats. CDR3 protein: CASSLGGWDGYTF. CDR3 coding DNA: TGTGCCAGCAGCTTAGGGGGCTGGGATGGCTACACCTTC.